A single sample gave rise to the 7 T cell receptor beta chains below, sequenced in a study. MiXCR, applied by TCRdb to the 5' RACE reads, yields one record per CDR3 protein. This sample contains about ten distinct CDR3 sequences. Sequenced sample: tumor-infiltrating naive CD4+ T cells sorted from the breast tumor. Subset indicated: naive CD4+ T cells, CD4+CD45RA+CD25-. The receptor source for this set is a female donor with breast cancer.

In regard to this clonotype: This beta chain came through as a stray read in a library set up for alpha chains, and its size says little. The CDR3 bases are TGTGCCGGCACCCTAAGGGGGGGCGCGAGCGGGGAGCTGTTTTTT. Encoded protein: CAGTLRGGASGELFF. The rearrangement joins TRBV7-3 to TRBJ2-2; a weak D match, TRBD2 (7 bases). Trimming removed 11 bases at V and 7 bases at J, with 23 bases between. This CDR3 comprises 15 residues. The V gene's germline CDR1 is SGHTA and CDR2 FQGTGA.

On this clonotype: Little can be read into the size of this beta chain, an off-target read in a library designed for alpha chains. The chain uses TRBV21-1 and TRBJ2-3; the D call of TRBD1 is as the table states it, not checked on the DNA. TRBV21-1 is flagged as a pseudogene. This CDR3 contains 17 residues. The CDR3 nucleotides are TGTACCAGCAGCAAAGGATGGGACAGGGCGCTCACAGATACGCAGTATTTT. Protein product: CTSSKGWDRALTDTQYF.

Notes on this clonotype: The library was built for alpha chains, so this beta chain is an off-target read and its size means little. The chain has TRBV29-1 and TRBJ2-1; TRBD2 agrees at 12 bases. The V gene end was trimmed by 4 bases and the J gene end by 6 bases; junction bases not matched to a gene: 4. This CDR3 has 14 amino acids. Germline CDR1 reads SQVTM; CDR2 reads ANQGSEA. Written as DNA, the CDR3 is TGCAGCGTTGGAGGGACTAGCGGGTTCAATGAGCAGTTCTTC. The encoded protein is CSVGGTSGFNEQFF.

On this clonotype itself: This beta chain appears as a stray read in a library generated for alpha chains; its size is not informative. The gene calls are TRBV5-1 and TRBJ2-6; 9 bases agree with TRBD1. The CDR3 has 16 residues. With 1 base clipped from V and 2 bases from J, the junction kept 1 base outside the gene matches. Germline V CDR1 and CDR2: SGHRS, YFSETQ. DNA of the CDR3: TGCGCCAGCAGCTTGCGACAGGGGGCTGGGGCCAACGTCCTGACTTTC. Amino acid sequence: CASSLRQGAGANVLTF.

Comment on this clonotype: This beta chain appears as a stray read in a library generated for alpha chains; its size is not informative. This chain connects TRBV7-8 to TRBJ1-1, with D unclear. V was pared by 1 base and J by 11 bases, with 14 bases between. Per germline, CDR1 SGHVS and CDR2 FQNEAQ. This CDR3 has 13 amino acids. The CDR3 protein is CASSLGEVRRAFF. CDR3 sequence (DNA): TGTGCCAGCAGCTTAGGAGAAGTCAGGCGGGCTTTCTTT.

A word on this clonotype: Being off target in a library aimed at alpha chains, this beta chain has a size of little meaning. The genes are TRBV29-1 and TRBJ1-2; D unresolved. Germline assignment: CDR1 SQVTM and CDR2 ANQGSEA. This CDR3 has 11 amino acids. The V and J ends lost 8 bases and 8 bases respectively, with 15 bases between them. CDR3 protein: CSMTVGAGYTF. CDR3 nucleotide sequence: TGCAGCATGACGGTTGGTGCCGGCTACACCTTC.

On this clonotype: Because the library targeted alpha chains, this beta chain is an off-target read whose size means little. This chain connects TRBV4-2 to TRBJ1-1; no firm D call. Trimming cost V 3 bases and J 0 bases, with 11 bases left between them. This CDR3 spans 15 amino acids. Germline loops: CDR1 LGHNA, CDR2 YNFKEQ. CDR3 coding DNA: TGTGCCAGCAGCCAGACGGTCTCTCTGAACACTGAAGCTTTCTTT. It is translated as CASSQTVSLNTEAFF.